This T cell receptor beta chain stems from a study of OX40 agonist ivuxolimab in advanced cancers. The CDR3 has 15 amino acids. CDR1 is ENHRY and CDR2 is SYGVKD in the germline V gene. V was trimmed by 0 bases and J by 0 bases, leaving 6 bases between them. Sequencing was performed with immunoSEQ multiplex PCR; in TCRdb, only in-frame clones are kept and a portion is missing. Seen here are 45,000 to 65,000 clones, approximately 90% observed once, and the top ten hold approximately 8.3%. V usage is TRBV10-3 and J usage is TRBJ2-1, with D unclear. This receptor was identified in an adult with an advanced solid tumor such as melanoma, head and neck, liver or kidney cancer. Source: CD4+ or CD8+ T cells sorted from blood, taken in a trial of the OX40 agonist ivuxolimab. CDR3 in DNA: TGTGCCATCAGTGAGTCCGAGAGCTCCTACAATGAGCAGTTCTTC. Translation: CAISESESSYNEQFF.